This T cell receptor beta chain is from a study of cytomegalovirus exposure and HLA in healthy donors. Findings and limits, study-wide: The classifier, whose performance was assessed in both the original and validation cohorts, reportedly diagnosed cytomegalovirus status with high specificity and sensitivity. Cytomegalovirus association was assigned to approximately 160 TCR beta chains. Later analysis revealed greater clonal expansion in HLA-associated TCR beta chains than in equally common others.

As to this clone: Its cognate antigen is unknown.

The PCR ran on 60 Vbeta and 13 Jbeta primers. Libraries were prepared by immunoSEQ multiplex PCR; TCRdb keeps only in-frame clonotypes and omits some of them. The table records roughly 110,000 clones, around 77% of them present only once. Unmatched junction bases numbered 7, after V lost 3 bases and J lost 2 bases. This CDR3 has 16 amino acids. Germline loops: CDR1 SGHAT, CDR2 FQNNGV. V is TRBV11-2 and J is TRBJ2-1, with TRBD1 matching 7 bases. Sequenced sample: PBMCs. The receptor was isolated from a male donor in good health and CMV-seronegative. The CDR3 DNA reads as TGTGCCAGCAGCTTGACAGGGAAAGCCGCCTACAATGAGCAGTTCTTC. Its translation: CASSLTGKAAYNEQFF.